This TCR beta chain was sequenced for a study of T-cell memory formation after mild COVID-19. Whole-study findings and limits: Detection of some responders pre-infection suggested pre-existing cross-reactive memory T cells participated.

TCRdb itself ran the 5' RACE reads through MiXCR, one entry per CDR3 protein. Here the sample spans about 210,000 distinct CDR3 sequences, roughly a tenth being singletons. On this clonotype: Its target is unknown.

Sequences were obtained from PBMCs or a T cell subset sorted from them (not recorded which). This sequence was found in a man younger than 35 who had mild COVID-19 (a few samples of this study predate the infection). Cell type and time point are not known.

In DNA form, the CDR3 reads TGCAGTGCTAGAGAAGCGGCGAGCAATCAGCCCCAGCATTTT. Translation: CSAREAASNQPQHF. The chain joins TRBV20-1 to TRBJ1-5; D remains ambiguous. V gave up 0 bases and J gave up 1 base, with 7 bases separating them. Per germline, CDR1 DFQATT and CDR2 SNEGSKA (reference sequence). The CDR3 is made up of 14 amino acids.